This passage covers 24 T cell receptor beta chains from one sample sequenced in a study of cytomegalovirus exposure and HLA in healthy donors. Primers: 60 Vbeta forward and 13 Jbeta reverse. Data came from immunoSEQ multiplex PCR; TCRdb stores just in-frame clones and leaves some out. The sample carries roughly 200,000 clones, around 84% recorded once. Sequencing input: PBMCs. Receptors originate from a woman between 18 and 29 years old in good health and CMV-seronegative.

CDR3 DNA sequence: TGTGCCAGCAGCCGGAGCGAAACTAATGAAAAACTGTTTTTT. Residues: CASSRSETNEKLFF. The V call is TRBV7-2, the J call TRBJ1-4; D not resolved. In germline, CDR1 is SGHTA, CDR2 FQGNSA. The length of the CDR3 is 14 residues. Trimming took 5 bases from V and 1 from J, leaving 8 bases between them.

This clone has a single count. This chain joins TRBV9 and TRBJ2-4; possible D gene TRBD1, 6 bases. This CDR3 region has 13 residues. Germline values: CDR1 SGDLS, CDR2 YYNGEE. Trimming took 0 bases from V and 11 from J, leaving 12 bases between them. Written as DNA, the CDR3 is TGTGCCAGCAGCGTAGATACAGGGACCCTTCAGTACTTC. Its translation is CASSVDTGTLQYF.

This clone has only a few counts. This chain connects TRBV9 to TRBJ2-3; tentative D call: TRBD2 (5 bases). The ends were cut back, 4 bases at V and 4 bases at J, with 16 bases in the middle. Germline V gene data show CDR1 as SGDLS and CDR2 as YYNGEE. The CDR3 runs 15 residues. CDR3 nucleotide sequence: TGTGCCAGCAGCCCTGAGCGGTTCGAGTCAGATACGCAGTATTTT. Its protein is CASSPERFESDTQYF.

Only one count was recorded for this clone. This chain joins TRBV12-5 and TRBJ1-1, with D possibly being TRBD1 (5 bases). CDR3 size: 15 residues. Trimming removed 2 bases from V and 0 bases from J, with 10 bases in between. Per germline, CDR1 LGHNT and CDR2 FRNRAP. In DNA form, the CDR3 reads TGTGCTAGTGGTTTGCGGGGGGGACTGAACACTGAAGCTTTCTTT. Protein sequence: CASGLRGGLNTEAFF.

This rearrangement joins TRBV19 to TRBJ2-1, with D hard to call. Trimming pared 5 bases from V and 2 bases from J, leaving 13 bases between. The germline V gene encodes CDR1 LNHDA and CDR2 SQIVND (reference sequence). This CDR3 spans 15 amino acids. In DNA form, the CDR3 reads TGTGCCAGTAGTTTGTACCCCGACACCTACAATGAGCAGTTCTTC. Its protein is CASSLYPDTYNEQFF.

Here the CDR3 reads CASSIYLGTGRVDQETQYF. CDR3 in DNA: TGTGCCAGCAGCATCTACCTGGGGACAGGGAGGGTGGACCAAGAGACCCAGTACTTC. The chain recombines TRBV7-9 with TRBJ2-5; TRBD1 matches at 9 bases. V shed 5 bases, J shed 0 bases, and the junction held 16 bases outside the gene matches. The germline V gene encodes CDR1 SEHNR and CDR2 FQNEAQ (reference sequence). The CDR3 contains 19 residues.

This clone has just one count. The chain joins TRBV4-1 to TRBJ2-3; a possible D gene is TRBD2 (6 bases). Germline-derived CDR1 and CDR2 are MGHRA and YSYEKL. The V end lost 0 bases, the J end lost 4 bases, and 17 bases lay between the germline ends. The length of the CDR3 is 17 residues. CDR3 nucleotide sequence: TGCGCCAGCAGCCAAGAGCTTCGGCTAGCGACGTCAGATACGCAGTATTTT. This gives the protein CASSQELRLATSDTQYF.

The V call is TRBV5-4, the J call TRBJ1-2, with TRBD1 identical over 9 bases. Losses at the gene ends were 0 bases for V and 6 bases for J; bases not matched to a gene: 3. CDR1 is SGHNT and CDR2 is YYREEE in the germline V gene (reference sequence). The CDR3 extends over 14 amino acids. The CDR3 nucleotides are TGTGCCAGCAGCTTGGGGACAGGGGAAGATGGCTACACCTTC. It translates to CASSLGTGEDGYTF.

The V call is TRBV1, the J call TRBJ1-1; the table's D call TRBD1 went unverified against the DNA. TRBV1 has pseudogene status. The CDR3 spans 16 residues. DNA of the CDR3: TGCACCAGCAGCCAAGATTGGGACAGGGGAGGGACTGAAGCTTTCTTT. This encodes CTSSQDWDRGGTEAFF.

This chain joins TRBV4-1 and TRBJ1-1, with TRBD1 matching 10 bases. After removal of 0 bases from V and 7 bases from J, the junction contained 8 bases not matched to a gene. The CDR3 runs 16 residues. CDR1 is MGHRA and CDR2 is YSYEKL in the germline V gene. This chain's CDR3 is CASSQDVGQGMDEAFF. CDR3 nucleotides: TGCGCCAGCAGCCAAGATGTGGGACAGGGGATGGATGAAGCTTTCTTT.

A few counts support this clone. The chain has TRBV4-3 and TRBJ1-1, with D perhaps TRBD1 (5 bases). CDR1 and CDR2 (germline): LGHNA, YSLEER. V was pared by 1 base and J by 4 bases, with 13 bases between. The CDR3 spans 15 residues. The CDR3 loop reads CASSQGGMGGTEAFF. CDR3 sequence (DNA): TGCGCCAGCAGCCAAGGGGGCATGGGCGGCACTGAAGCTTTCTTT.

The chain employs TRBV28 and TRBJ2-5, with a weak D call TRBD2 (6 bases). Germline assignment: CDR1 MDHEN and CDR2 SYDVKM. CDR3 length: 14 amino acids. Trimming cost V 0 bases and J 2 bases, with 7 bases left between them. CDR3 sequence reads: CASSLWSGQETQYF. The CDR3 region has the DNA TGTGCCAGCAGTTTATGGAGCGGGCAAGAGACCCAGTACTTC.

This clone has a handful of counts. The chain joins TRBV6-6 to TRBJ2-1, with a possible D match to TRBD1 (6 bases). Germline CDR1 and CDR2: MNHNY and SVGAGI (reference sequence). The V gene lost 6 bases and the J gene lost 7 bases, with 16 bases spanning the gap. The CDR3 length is 14 residues. The DNA for the CDR3 is TGTGCCAGCAGCGACCGGGACACAAGGAATGAGCAGTTCTTC. Translated: CASSDRDTRNEQFF.

V and J are TRBV28 and TRBJ2-7, with TRBD1 identical over 9 bases. The germline CDR1 and CDR2 sequences are MDHEN and SYDVKM. Losses at the gene ends were 5 bases for V and 4 bases for J; bases not matched to a gene: 9. The CDR3 sequence is 15 residues long. The CDR3 DNA reads TGTGCCAGCAGTGCCGGGACAGGGTTGGGATACGAGCAGTACTTC. Amino acids: CASSAGTGLGYEQYF.

The count of this clone is one. The CDR3 DNA is TGTGCCAGCTCACCAGCAGGGGGCTATGGCTACACCTTC. Protein product: CASSPAGGYGYTF. This chain connects TRBV18 to TRBJ1-2; 7 bases line up with TRBD1. The CDR3 contains 13 residues. CDR1 and CDR2 (germline): KGHSH, LQKENI. V was clipped by 2 bases and J by 4 bases; unmatched bases: 1.

The V and J genes are TRBV20-1 and TRBJ2-1; perhaps TRBD2 as D (5 bases). The CDR3 is 11 residues long. The germline CDR1 and CDR2 sequences are DFQATT and SNEGSKA (reference sequence). V shed 6 bases and J shed 14 bases, with 17 bases lying between them. This CDR3 is CSAQDRESKFF. CDR3 in DNA: TGCAGTGCCCAGGATAGGGAGTCGAAGTTCTTC.

This clone appeared once. The V gene is TRBV28, the J gene TRBJ2-1, with 13 bases identical to TRBD2. This CDR3 has 14 amino acids. Per the germline V gene, CDR1 is MDHEN and CDR2 is SYDVKM. After removal of 6 bases from V and 8 bases from J, the junction contained 4 bases not matched to a gene. CDR3 in amino acids: CASRLAGGLDEQFF. In nucleotides, the CDR3 is TGTGCCAGCAGACTAGCGGGAGGGTTGGATGAGCAGTTCTTC.

Notes on this clone: At one end the junction does not follow the germline gene, possibly because of a read error. The V call is TRBV4-3, the J call TRBJ2-2, with D maybe TRBD1 (5 bases). The CDR3 has 16 residues. Germline loops: CDR1 LGHNA, CDR2 YSLEER. Here the CDR3 DNA reads TGCGCCAACAGCCAAGTAGGGGTAGAGAACACCGGGGAGCTGTTTTTT. It encodes CANSQVGVENTGELFF.

This rearrangement joins TRBV10-2 to TRBJ2-5; 8 bases fit TRBD2. J lost 3 bases, V lost 8 bases, and 11 bases had no gene match. There are 15 residues in the CDR3. CDR1 and CDR2 (germline): WSHSY, SAAADI. CDR3 in amino acids: CASRGEREPEETQYF. CDR3 nucleotides: TGCGCCAGCCGGGGCGAGCGGGAGCCTGAAGAGACCCAGTACTTC.

This clone showed up just a few times. The chain carries TRBV5-1 and TRBJ1-2; D is unresolved. The CDR3 has 14 amino acids. Germline CDR1 is SGHRS and CDR2 is YFSETQ. V lost 2 bases and J 4 bases, leaving 12 bases between the germline ends. The CDR3, as DNA: TGCGCCAGCAGCTTTCAATCACAGACCTATGGCTACACCTTC. Translating gives CASSFQSQTYGYTF.

The CDR3 DNA reads as TGTGCCAGCAGGCAGGGGGGAGGAAACACCATATATTTT. This codes for CASRQGGGNTIYF. The chain combines TRBV6-5 with TRBJ1-3; 7 nucleotides align to TRBD1. The CDR3 is made up of 13 amino acids. CDR1 is MNHEY, CDR2 SVGAGI, per germline. With 6 bases clipped from V and 4 bases from J, the junction kept 3 bases outside the gene matches.

This chain joins TRBV6-5 and TRBJ1-5, with TRBD1 matching 9 bases. Germline trimming cut 6 bases from V and 1 base from J; bases unmatched to any gene: 4. This CDR3 comprises 15 residues. Germline loops: CDR1 MNHEY, CDR2 SVGAGI. CDR3 nucleotides: TGTGCCAGCAGAAAAGACAGGGGGAGCAATCAGCCCCAGCATTTT. Protein sequence: CASRKDRGSNQPQHF.

V is TRBV15 and J is TRBJ1-1, with 8 bases fitting TRBD1. J was trimmed by 5 bases and V by 3 bases; bases with no gene match: 8. The CDR3 runs 15 residues. The germline V gene has CDR1 LNHNV and CDR2 YYDKDF (reference sequence). This CDR3 reads CATSSVQGVRTEAFF. The CDR3 DNA reads TGTGCCACCAGCAGCGTACAGGGGGTGCGGACTGAAGCTTTCTTT.

V is TRBV28 and J is TRBJ2-1; 8 positions agree with TRBD2. The CDR3 has 20 amino acids. Unmatched junction bases numbered 21, after V lost 4 bases and J lost 4 bases. Germline V gene data show CDR1 as MDHEN and CDR2 as SYDVKM. For the CDR3, the DNA is TGTGCCAGCAGTTCCCCTCAGCGGGAGACAACAATTTTCAAATACAATGAGCAGTTCTTC. Protein: CASSSPQRETTIFKYNEQFF.